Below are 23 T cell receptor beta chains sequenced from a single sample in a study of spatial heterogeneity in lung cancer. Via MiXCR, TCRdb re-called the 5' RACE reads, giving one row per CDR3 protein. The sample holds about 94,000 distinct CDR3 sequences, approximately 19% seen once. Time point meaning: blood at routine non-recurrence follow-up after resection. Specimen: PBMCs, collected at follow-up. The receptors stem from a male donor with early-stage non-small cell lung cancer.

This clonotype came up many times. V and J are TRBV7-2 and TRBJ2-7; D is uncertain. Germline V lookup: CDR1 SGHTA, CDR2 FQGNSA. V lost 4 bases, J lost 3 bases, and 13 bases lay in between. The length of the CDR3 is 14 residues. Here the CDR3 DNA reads TGTGCCAGCAGCTCCCAATCCGGGTTCTACGAGCAGTACGTC. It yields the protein CASSSQSGFYEQYV.

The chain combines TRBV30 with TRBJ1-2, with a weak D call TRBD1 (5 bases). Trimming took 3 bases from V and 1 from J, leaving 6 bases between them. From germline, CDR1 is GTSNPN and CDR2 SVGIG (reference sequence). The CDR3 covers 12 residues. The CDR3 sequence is CAWRTVNYGYTF. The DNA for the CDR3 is TGTGCCTGGAGGACAGTTAACTATGGCTACACCTTC.

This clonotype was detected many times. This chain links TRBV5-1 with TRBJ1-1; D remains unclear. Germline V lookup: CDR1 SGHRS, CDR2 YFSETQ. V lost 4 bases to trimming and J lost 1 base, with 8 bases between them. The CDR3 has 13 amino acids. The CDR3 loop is CASSRQPNTEAFF. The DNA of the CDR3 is TGCGCCAGCAGCAGGCAGCCGAACACTGAAGCTTTCTTT.

The CDR3 bases are TGTGCCAGCAGCTTATGGGGGGATACGCAGTATTTT. Protein sequence: CASSLWGDTQYF. The gene calls are TRBV7-2 and TRBJ2-3; D tentatively fits TRBD1 or TRBD2 (5 bases each). V dropped 2 bases and J dropped 6 bases, with 6 bases sitting between them. Germline values: CDR1 SGHTA, CDR2 FQGNSA. The CDR3 runs to 12 residues.

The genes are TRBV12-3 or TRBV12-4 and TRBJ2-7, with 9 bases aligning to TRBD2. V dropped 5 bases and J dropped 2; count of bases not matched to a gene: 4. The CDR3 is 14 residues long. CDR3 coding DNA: TGTGCCAGCAGTCCAGGCGGGAGGGCCTACGAGCAGTACTTC. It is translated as CASSPGGRAYEQYF.

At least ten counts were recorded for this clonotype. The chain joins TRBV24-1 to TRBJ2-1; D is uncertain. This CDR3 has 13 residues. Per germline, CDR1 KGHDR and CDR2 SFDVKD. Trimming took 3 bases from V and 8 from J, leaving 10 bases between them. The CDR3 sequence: CATSDPPRDEQFF. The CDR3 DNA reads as TGTGCCACCAGTGATCCTCCCCGAGATGAGCAGTTCTTC.

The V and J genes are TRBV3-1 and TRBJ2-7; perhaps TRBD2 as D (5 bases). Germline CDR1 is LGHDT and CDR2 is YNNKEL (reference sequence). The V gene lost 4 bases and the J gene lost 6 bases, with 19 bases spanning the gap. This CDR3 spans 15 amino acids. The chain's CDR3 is CASSPSSAGRSEQYF. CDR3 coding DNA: TGTGCCAGCAGCCCTAGCTCTGCAGGCCGCTCCGAGCAGTACTTC.

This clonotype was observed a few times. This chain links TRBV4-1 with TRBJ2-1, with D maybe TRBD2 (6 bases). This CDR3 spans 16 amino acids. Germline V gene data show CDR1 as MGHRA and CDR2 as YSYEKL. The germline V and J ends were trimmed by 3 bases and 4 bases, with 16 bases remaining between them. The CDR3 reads CASSQPGEALYNEQFF. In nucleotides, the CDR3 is TGCGCCAGCAGCCAGCCCGGGGAGGCCCTATACAATGAGCAGTTCTTC.

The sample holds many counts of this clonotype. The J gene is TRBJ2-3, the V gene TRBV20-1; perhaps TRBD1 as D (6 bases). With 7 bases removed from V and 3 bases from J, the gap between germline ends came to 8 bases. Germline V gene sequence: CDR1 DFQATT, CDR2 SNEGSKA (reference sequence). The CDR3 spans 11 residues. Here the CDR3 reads CSGQGTDTQYF. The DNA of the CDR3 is TGCAGTGGGCAGGGGACAGATACGCAGTATTTT.

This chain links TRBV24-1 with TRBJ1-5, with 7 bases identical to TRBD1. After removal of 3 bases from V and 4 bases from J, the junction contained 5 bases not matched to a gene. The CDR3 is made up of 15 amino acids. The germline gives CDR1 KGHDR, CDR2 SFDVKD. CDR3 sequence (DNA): TGTGCCACCAGTGATACGACAGGGTTAAATCAGCCCCAGCATTTT. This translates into CATSDTTGLNQPQHF.

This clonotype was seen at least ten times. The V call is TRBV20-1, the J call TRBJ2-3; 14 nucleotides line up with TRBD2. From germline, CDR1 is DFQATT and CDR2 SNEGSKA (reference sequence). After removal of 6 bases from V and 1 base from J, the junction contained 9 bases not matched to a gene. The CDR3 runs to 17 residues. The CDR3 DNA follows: TGCAGTGCGATGACTAGCGGGGGGGAGTCGGGCACAGATACGCAGTATTTT. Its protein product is CSAMTSGGESGTDTQYF.

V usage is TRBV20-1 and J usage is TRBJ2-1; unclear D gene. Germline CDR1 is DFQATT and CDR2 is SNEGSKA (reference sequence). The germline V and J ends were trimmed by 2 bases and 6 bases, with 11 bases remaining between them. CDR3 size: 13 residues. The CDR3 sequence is CSARLPGPNEQFF. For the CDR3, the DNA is TGCAGTGCTAGACTCCCCGGCCCCAATGAGCAGTTCTTC.

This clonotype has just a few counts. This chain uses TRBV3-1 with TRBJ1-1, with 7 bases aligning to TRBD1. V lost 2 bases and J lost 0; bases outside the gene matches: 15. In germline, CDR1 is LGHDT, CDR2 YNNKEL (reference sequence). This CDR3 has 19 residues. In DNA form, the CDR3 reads TGTGCCAGCAGCCAAAAGACAGGGTCATATTCGGGGTTGAACACTGAAGCTTTCTTT. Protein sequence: CASSQKTGSYSGLNTEAFF.

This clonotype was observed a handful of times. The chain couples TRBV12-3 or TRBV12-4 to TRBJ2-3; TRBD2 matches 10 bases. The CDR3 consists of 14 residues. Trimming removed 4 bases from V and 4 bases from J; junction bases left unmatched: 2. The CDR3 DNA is TGTGCCAGCAGTTATGGGACTAGCGCAGATACGCAGTATTTT. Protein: CASSYGTSADTQYF.

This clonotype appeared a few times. The CDR3 region is CASSQDLAGTDTQYF. The CDR3 bases are TGCGCCAGCAGCCAAGATCTAGCGGGAACAGATACGCAGTATTTT. The chain joins TRBV4-1 to TRBJ2-3, with 9 bases fitting TRBD2. The CDR3 loop spans 15 amino acids. J lost 3 bases, V lost 0 bases, and 1 base had no gene match. Germline V gene lookup returns CDR1 MGHRA and CDR2 YSYEKL.

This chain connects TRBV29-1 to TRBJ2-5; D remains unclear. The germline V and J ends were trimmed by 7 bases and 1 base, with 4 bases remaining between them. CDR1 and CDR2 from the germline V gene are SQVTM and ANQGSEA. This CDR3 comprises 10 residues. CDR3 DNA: TGCAGCGGACTCCAAGAGACCCAGTACTTC. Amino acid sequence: CSGLQETQYF.

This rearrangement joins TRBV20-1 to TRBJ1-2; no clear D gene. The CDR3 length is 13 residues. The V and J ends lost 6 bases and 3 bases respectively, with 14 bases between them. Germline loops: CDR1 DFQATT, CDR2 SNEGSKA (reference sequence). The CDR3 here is CSAYIPADYGYTF. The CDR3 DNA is TGCAGTGCGTATATCCCAGCGGACTATGGCTACACCTTC.

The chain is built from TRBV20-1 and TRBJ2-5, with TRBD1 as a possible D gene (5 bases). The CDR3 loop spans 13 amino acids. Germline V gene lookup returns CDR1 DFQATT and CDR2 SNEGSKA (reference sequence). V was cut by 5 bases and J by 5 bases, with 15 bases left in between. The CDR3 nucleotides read TGCAGTGCTCCAGCCGTGGGGCTGGAGACCCAGTACTTC. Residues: CSAPAVGLETQYF.

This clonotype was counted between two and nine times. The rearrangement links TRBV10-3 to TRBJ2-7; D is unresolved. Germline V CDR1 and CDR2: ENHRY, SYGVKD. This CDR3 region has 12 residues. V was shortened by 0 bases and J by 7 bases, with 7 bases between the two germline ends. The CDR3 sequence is CAISESLLEQYF. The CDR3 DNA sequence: TGTGCCATCAGTGAGTCCCTCCTGGAGCAGTACTTC.

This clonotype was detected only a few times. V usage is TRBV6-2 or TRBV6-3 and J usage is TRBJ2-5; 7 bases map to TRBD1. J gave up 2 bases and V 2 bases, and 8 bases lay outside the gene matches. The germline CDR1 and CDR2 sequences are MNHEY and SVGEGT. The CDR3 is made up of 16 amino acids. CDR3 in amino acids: CASSYLRGTDQETQYF. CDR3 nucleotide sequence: TGTGCCAGCAGTTACCTACGAGGGACAGATCAAGAGACCCAGTACTTC.

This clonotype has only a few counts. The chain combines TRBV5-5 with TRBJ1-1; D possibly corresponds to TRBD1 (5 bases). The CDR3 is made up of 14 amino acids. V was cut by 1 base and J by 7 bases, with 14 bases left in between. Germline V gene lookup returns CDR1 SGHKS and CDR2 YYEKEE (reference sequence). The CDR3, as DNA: TGTGCCAGCAGCTTGTGGGGACGCATCAGTGAAGCTTTCTTT. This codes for CASSLWGRISEAFF.

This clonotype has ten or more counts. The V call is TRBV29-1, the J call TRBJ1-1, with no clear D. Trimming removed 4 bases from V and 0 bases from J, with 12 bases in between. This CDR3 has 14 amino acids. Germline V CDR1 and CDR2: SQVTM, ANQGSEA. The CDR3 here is CSVVEGVLNTEAFF. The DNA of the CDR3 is TGCAGCGTTGTGGAGGGCGTTTTGAACACTGAAGCTTTCTTT.

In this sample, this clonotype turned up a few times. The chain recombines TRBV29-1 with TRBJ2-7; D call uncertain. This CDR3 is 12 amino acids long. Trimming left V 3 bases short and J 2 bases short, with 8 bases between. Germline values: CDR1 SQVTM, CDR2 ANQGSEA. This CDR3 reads CSVEGRTYEQYF. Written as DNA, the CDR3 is TGCAGCGTTGAGGGCAGGACCTACGAGCAGTACTTC.